Below, 16 T cell receptor beta chains from the same sample are listed, as sequenced in a study of neurological immune-mediated disorders. TCRdb re-called the 5' RACE reads through MiXCR, storing one row per CDR3 protein. Of some 30,000 distinct CDR3 sequences in the sample, more than 20% were seen once. The sequencing input was PBMCs. Receptors were obtained from a woman between 55 and 75 years old in good health.

In its sample, this clonotype was seen many times. The chain employs TRBV9 and TRBJ2-7; the D call may be TRBD1 or TRBD2 (6 bases each). Germline-derived CDR1 and CDR2 are SGDLS and YYNGEE. This CDR3 contains 15 residues. V dropped 3 bases and J dropped 3 bases, with 16 bases sitting between them. CDR3 sequence (DNA): TGTGCCAGCAGCGCAGGGGACTTGCGAAACTACGAGCAGTACTTC. This translates into CASSAGDLRNYEQYF.

This clonotype was found many times. This sequence joins TRBV4-2 and TRBJ2-3; D possibly corresponds to TRBD2 (6 bases). This CDR3 comprises 17 residues. Trimming cost V 3 bases and J 2 bases, with 18 bases left between them. Germline loops: CDR1 LGHNA, CDR2 YNFKEQ. CDR3 residues: CASSQSWGGTPTDTQYF. The CDR3 nucleotides read TGTGCCAGCAGCCAGAGTTGGGGCGGGACCCCCACAGATACGCAGTATTTT.

V is TRBV3-1 and J is TRBJ1-6; D gene ambiguous. Germline values: CDR1 LGHDT, CDR2 YNNKEL (reference sequence). Trimming removed 4 bases from V and 6 bases from J, with 10 bases in between. This CDR3 spans 14 amino acids. CDR3: CASSPGTANSPLHF. The CDR3 DNA is TGTGCCAGCAGCCCCGGCACAGCTAATTCACCCCTCCACTTT.

This clonotype was recorded many times. The chain uses TRBV6-5 and TRBJ2-7; D not resolved. The ends were cut back, 3 bases at V and 2 bases at J, with 11 bases in the middle. CDR1 and CDR2 from the germline V gene are MNHEY and SVGAGI. The CDR3 sequence is 14 residues long. CDR3 coding DNA: TGTGCCAGCAGTTATGGGCTAGGAACCTACGAGCAGTACTTC. Translated, it gives CASSYGLGTYEQYF.

This clonotype was detected ten times or more. The chain joins TRBV5-1 to TRBJ2-7, with 7 nucleotides matching TRBD2. The germline V gene encodes CDR1 SGHRS and CDR2 YFSETQ. The CDR3 sequence is 16 residues long. The V segment lost 0 bases and the J segment 3 bases; nucleotides outside the gene matches: 9. The CDR3 spells CASSLGVGTTLYEQYF. The CDR3 bases are TGCGCCAGCAGCTTGGGGGTCGGGACTACCCTCTACGAGCAGTACTTC.

This clonotype occurred many times. The CDR3 coding sequence is TGCGCCAGCAGCTTGAATAGCGGTTCCTACAATGAGCAGTTCTTC. Translated, it gives CASSLNSGSYNEQFF. The chain combines TRBV5-1 with TRBJ2-1, with TRBD2 as a possible D gene (6 bases). V lost 1 base and J 1 base, leaving 9 bases between the germline ends. Per the germline V gene, CDR1 is SGHRS and CDR2 is YFSETQ. The CDR3 is 15 residues long.

There are many counts of this clonotype. The chain links TRBV7-2 to TRBJ2-1; D perhaps matches TRBD2 (5 bases). With 5 bases removed from V and 3 bases from J, the gap between germline ends came to 11 bases. This CDR3 spans 14 amino acids. The germline V gene encodes CDR1 SGHTA and CDR2 FQGNSA. CDR3 protein: CASSEGSYYNEQFF. Written as DNA, the CDR3 is TGTGCCAGCAGCGAAGGGAGTTACTACAATGAGCAGTTCTTC.

This clonotype appeared many times. This sequence joins TRBV7-2 and TRBJ2-3; 7 bases line up with TRBD2. The length of the CDR3 is 17 residues. V dropped 1 base and J dropped 2; count of bases not matched to a gene: 9. Germline lookup yields CDR1 SGHTA and CDR2 FQGNSA. CDR3 in DNA: TGTGCCAGCAGCTTAGGGCCGCGGAGCGGGATCACAGATACGCAGTATTTT. Translating gives CASSLGPRSGITDTQYF.

This clonotype was seen ten or more times. The gene calls are TRBV12-3 or TRBV12-4 and TRBJ2-1, with D possibly being TRBD2 (5 bases). V was pared by 5 bases and J by 7 bases, with 9 bases between. The CDR3 totals 12 residues. DNA of the CDR3: TGTGCCAGCAGTGAAATAGCGAATGAGCAGTTCTTC. This codes for CASSEIANEQFF.

Many counts were recorded for this clonotype. The chain combines TRBV9 with TRBJ2-2; D not certain. The CDR3 consists of 12 residues. V lost 3 bases, J lost 8 bases, and 8 bases lay in between. Looked up from germline, CDR1 is SGDLS and CDR2 is YYNGEE. CDR3: CASSALVGELFF. In nucleotides, the CDR3 is TGTGCCAGCAGCGCCTTAGTAGGGGAGCTGTTTTTT. Combining the CDR3 with reference TRBV9 and TRBJ2-2 gives the whole variable domain DSGVTQTPKHLITATGQRVTLRCSPRSGDLSVYWYQQSLDQGLQFLIQYYNGEERAKGNILERFSAQQFPDLHSELNLSSLELGDSALYFCASSALVGELFFGEGSRLTVL.

The sample holds many counts of this clonotype. V gene TRBV11-2 combines with J gene TRBJ2-5; no reliable D call. V shed 4 bases and J shed 5 bases, with 17 bases lying between them. The CDR3 extends over 15 amino acids. Germline V gene lookup returns CDR1 SGHAT and CDR2 FQNNGV. The CDR3: CASSSAWGRPETQYF. The CDR3 region has the DNA TGTGCCAGCAGCTCGGCGTGGGGTAGACCGGAGACCCAGTACTTC.

In this sample, this clonotype turned up many times. The chain joins TRBV10-3 to TRBJ1-2; a possible D gene is TRBD1 (6 bases). The CDR3 is 14 residues long. Germline V gene data show CDR1 as ENHRY and CDR2 as SYGVKD. The V gene lost 6 bases and the J gene lost 0 bases, with 11 bases spanning the gap. As DNA, the CDR3 is TGTGCCATCAGGGACAGACTAGCTAACTATGGCTACACCTTC. Translated: CAIRDRLANYGYTF.

The chain combines TRBV28 with TRBJ2-1; 9 nucleotides align to TRBD2. CDR1 is MDHEN and CDR2 is SYDVKM in the germline V gene. CDR3 length: 13 residues. J gave up 12 bases and V 5 bases, and 8 bases lay outside the gene matches. Here the CDR3 reads CASSVSAGGWQFF. The CDR3 nucleotides read TGTGCCAGCAGTGTATCAGCGGGAGGCTGGCAGTTCTTC.

This clonotype was counted ten times or more. The chain employs TRBV6-5 and TRBJ2-3, with 7 bases matching TRBD1. With V trimmed by 0 bases and J by 3 bases, 6 bases remained unmatched. Looked up from germline, CDR1 is MNHEY and CDR2 is SVGAGI. This CDR3 is built from 16 residues. The CDR3 sequence is CASSYSTKGATDTQYF. CDR3 DNA: TGTGCCAGCAGTTACTCGACCAAGGGGGCAACAGATACGCAGTATTTT.

This clonotype showed up many times. The rearrangement joins TRBV21-1 to TRBJ2-5; the table's D call of TRBD2 was not tested on the DNA. TRBV21-1 corresponds to a pseudogene. The CDR3 runs to 15 residues. In nucleotides, the CDR3 is TGTGCCAGCAGCAAACAGGGACTTCCCTATGAGACCCAGTACTTC. Its protein is CASSKQGLPYETQYF.

This clonotype was seen at least ten times. The V and J genes are TRBV6-6 and TRBJ2-7, with 8 nucleotides matching TRBD1. Per the germline V gene, CDR1 is MNHNY and CDR2 is SVGAGI (reference sequence). Unmatched junction bases numbered 4, after V lost 0 bases and J lost 3 bases. The CDR3 covers 15 residues. CDR3 amino acids: CASSYSGTGFYEQYF. In DNA form, the CDR3 reads TGTGCCAGCAGTTACTCCGGGACAGGATTCTACGAGCAGTACTTC.